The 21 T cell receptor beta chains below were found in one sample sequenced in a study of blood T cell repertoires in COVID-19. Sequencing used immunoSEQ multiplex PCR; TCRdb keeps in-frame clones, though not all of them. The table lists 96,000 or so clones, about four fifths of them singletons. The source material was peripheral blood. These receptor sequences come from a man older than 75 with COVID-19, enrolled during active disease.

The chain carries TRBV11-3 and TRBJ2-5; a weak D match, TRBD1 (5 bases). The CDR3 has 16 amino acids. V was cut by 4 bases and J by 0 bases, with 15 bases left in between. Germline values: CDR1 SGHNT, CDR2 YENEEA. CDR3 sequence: CASSSPQGEDQETQYF. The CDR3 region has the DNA TGTGCCAGCAGCTCCCCCCAGGGCGAAGACCAAGAGACCCAGTACTTC.

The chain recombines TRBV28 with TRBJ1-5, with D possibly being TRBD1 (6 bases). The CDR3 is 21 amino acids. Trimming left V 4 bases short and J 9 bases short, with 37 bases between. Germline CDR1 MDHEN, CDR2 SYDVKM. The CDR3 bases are TGTGCCAGCAGTTCCCCCGGGACAAACGATAAGCCGTTGGGGTTGGTGGGGCCCCAGCATTTT. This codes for CASSSPGTNDKPLGLVGPQHF.

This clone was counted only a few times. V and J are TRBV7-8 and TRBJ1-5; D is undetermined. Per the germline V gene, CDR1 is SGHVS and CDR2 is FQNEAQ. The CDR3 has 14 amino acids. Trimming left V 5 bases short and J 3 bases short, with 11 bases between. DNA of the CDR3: TGTGCCAGCAGCCTACGACGGGACAATCAGCCCCAGCATTTT. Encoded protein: CASSLRRDNQPQHF.

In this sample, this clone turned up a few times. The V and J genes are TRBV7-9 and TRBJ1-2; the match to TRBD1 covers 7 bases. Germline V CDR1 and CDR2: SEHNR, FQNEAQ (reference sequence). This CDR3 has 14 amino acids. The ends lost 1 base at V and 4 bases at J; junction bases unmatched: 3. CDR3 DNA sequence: TGTGCCAGCAGCTTAGGACAGGGAATCTATGGCTACACCTTC. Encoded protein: CASSLGQGIYGYTF. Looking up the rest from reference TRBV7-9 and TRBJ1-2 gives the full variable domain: DTGVSQNPRHKITKRGQNVTFRCDPISEHNRLYWYRQTLGQGPEFLTYFQNEAQLEKSRLLSDRFSAERPKGSFSTLEIQRTEQGDSAMYLCASSLGQGIYGYTFGSGTRLTVV.

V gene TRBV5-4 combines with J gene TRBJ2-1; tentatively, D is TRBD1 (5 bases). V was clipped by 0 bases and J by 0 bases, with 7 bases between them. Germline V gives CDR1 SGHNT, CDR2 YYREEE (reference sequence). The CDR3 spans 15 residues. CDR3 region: CASSLGTNSYNEQFF. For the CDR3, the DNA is TGTGCCAGCAGCTTGGGGACAAACTCCTACAATGAGCAGTTCTTC.

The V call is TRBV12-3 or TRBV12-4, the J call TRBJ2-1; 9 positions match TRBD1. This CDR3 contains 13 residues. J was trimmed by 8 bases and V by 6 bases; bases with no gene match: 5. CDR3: CASSVDRGYEQFF. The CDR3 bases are TGTGCCAGCAGCGTAGACAGGGGGTATGAGCAGTTCTTC.

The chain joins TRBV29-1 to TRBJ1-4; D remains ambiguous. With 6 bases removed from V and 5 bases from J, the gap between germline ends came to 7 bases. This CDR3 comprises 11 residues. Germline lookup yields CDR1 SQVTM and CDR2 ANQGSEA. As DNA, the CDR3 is TGCAGCGTGTCACAGAATGAAAAACTGTTTTTT. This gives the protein CSVSQNEKLFF.

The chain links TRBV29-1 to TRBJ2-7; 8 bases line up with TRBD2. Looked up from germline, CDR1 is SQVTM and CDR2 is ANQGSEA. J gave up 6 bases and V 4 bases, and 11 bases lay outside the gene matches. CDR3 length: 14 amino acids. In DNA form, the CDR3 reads TGCAGCGTTGTGGTGGGACTAGGAGGGTCCGAGCAGTACTTC. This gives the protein CSVVVGLGGSEQYF.

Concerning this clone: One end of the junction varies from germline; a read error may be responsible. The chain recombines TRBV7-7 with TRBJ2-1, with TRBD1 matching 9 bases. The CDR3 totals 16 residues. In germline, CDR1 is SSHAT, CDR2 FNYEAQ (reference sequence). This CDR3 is CASSLTRTGAYNEQFF. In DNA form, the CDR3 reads TGTGCTAGCAGCTTGACTAGGACAGGGGCCTACAATGAGCAGTTCTTC.

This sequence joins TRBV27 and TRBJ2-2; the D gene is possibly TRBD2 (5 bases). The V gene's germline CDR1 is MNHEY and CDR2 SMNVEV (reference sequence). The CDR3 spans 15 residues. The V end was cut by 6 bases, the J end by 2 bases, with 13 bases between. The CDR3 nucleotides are TGTGCCAGCAGCGCTAACGGGGTAAACACCGGGGAGCTGTTTTTT. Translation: CASSANGVNTGELFF.

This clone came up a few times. The DNA for the CDR3 is TGTGCCAGCAGCCGTACTCAGCAGTACTTC. Translating gives CASSRTQQYF. The gene calls are TRBV28 and TRBJ2-7; D is ambiguous. Germline V gene lookup returns CDR1 MDHEN and CDR2 SYDVKM. The V gene lost 6 bases and the J gene lost 8 bases, with 8 bases spanning the gap. CDR3 length: 10 residues.

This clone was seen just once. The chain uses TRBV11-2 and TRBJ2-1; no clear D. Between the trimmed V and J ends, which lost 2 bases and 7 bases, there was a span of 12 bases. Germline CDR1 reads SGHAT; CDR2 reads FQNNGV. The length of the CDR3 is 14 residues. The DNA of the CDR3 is TGTGCCAGCAGCTTACGCGCAGGCGAGAATGAGCAGTTCTTC. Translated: CASSLRAGENEQFF. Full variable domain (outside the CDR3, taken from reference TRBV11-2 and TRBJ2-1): EAGVAQSPRYKIIEKRQSVAFWCNPISGHATLYWYQQILGQGPKLLIQFQNNGVVDDSQLPKDRFSAERLKGVDSTLKIQPAKLEDSAVYLCASSLRAGENEQFFGPGTRLTVL.

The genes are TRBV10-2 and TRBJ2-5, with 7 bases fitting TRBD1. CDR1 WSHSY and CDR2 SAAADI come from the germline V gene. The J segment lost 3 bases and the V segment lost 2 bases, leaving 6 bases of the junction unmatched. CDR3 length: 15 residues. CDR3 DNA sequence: TGCGCCAGCAGTGAGAAGGGGGCTGACAAAGAGACCCAGTACTTC. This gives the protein CASSEKGADKETQYF.

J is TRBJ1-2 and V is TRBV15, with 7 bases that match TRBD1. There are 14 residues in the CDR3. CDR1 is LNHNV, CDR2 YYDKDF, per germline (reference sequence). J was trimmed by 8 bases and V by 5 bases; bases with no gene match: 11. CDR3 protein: CATSPGQVKSGYTF. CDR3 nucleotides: TGTGCCACCAGCCCCGGACAGGTAAAGAGCGGCTACACCTTC.

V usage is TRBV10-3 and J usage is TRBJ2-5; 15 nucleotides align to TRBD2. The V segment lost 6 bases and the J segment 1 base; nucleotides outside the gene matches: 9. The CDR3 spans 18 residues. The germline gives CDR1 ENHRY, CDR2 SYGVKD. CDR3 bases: TGTGCCATCAGGGAACCCGGGACTAGCGGGGGGACCCAAGAGACCCAGTACTTC. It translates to CAIREPGTSGGTQETQYF.

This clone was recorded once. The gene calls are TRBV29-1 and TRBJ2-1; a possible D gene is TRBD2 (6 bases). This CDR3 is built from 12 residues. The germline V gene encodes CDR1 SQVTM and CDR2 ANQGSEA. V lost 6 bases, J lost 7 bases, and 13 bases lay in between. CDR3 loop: CSVTSGWNEQFF. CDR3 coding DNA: TGCAGCGTGACTAGTGGGTGGAATGAGCAGTTCTTC.

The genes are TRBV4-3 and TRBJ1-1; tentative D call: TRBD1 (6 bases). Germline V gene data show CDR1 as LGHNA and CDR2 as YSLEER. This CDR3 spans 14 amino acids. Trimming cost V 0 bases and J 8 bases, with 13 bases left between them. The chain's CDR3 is CASSQDRRGAEAFF. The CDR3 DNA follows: TGCGCCAGCAGCCAAGATCGGCGGGGGGCCGAAGCTTTCTTT.

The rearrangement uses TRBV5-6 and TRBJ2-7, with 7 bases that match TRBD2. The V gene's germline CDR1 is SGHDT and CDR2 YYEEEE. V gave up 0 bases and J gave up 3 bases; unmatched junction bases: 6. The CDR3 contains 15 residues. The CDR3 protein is CASSLEGGLIYEQYF. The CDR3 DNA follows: TGTGCCAGCAGCTTGGAGGGAGGGCTAATCTACGAGCAGTACTTC.

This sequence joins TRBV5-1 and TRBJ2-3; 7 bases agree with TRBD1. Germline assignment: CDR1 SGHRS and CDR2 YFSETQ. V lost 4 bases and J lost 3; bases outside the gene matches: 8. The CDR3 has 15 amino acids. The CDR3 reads CASSTSGTATDTQYF. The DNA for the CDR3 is TGCGCCAGCAGCACTTCCGGGACAGCAACAGATACGCAGTATTTT.

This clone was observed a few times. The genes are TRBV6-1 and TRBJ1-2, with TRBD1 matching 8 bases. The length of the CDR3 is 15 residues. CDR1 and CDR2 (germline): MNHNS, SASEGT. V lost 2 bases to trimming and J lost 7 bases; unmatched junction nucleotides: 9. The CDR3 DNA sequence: TGTGCCAGCAGTGAATTTTGGGCAGGGGGCGTTGGCTACACCTTC. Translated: CASSEFWAGGVGYTF.

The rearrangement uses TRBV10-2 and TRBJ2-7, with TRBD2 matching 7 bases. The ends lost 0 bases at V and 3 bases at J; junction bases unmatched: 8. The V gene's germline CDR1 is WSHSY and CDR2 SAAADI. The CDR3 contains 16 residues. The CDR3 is CASSESGGWVVYEQYF. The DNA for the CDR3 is TGCGCCAGCAGTGAGTCCGGGGGGTGGGTTGTCTACGAGCAGTACTTC.